This T cell receptor (beta chain) was found in a study of blood T cell repertoires in COVID-19 (dated by TCRdb to the early 2020s). General notes on the study: Samples covering the acute and convalescent phases of COVID-19 were provided by collaborators in the United States, Italy and Spain. Nearly every sample came with metadata listing a de-identified subject ID, COVID-19 status, age in years and sex. The prospective study material was composed of cDNA or gDNA derived from T cells, B-cell-depleted T cells, or PBMCs. The samples were drawn from two sources: the first 160 participants of the ongoing ImmuneRACE study, and approximately 1,300 subjects contributed by 6 global collaborators. Subjects who had been exposed to COVID-19, were actively infected with it, or had recovered from it provided the deeply sampled blood TCRbeta repertoires that made up the dataset. Where available, HLA class I and class II types were obtained from metadata supplied by the sample provider rather than from assay-based typing. The repertoires were released in a freely available public database meant as a resource for research on the immune response to SARS-CoV-2.

Concerning this clone itself: Its antigen is still unknown. No much larger clone exists at a distance of one base, and base qualities are not known.

The full study reports these points: Clinical and demographic metadata were provided uncurated, with the amount varying by source and participant.

Taken from the germline V gene, the CDR1 and CDR2 loops are SGDLS and YYNGEE. The V end gives up 0 bases and the J end 4 bases, leaving 5 bases in the junction not matched to a gene. Reading from cysteine to phenylalanine, the CDR3 counts 16 amino acids. Only the CDR3 DNA stays, 48 bases, in frame from base 1. TCRbeta CDR3 regions were amplified from genomic DNA using the immunoSEQ Assay, a bias-controlled multiplex PCR. The original methods were these. Within the assay, amplification of reference gene primers was used to estimate how many nucleated cells each sample contained. To quantify the absolute abundance of each unique TCRbeta CDR3 rearrangement, sequence reads were collapsed and filtered. For each sample, productive Simpson clonality was calculated as the square root of Simpson's diversity index over productive rearrangements. TCRdb re-hosts the immuneACCESS table, in-frame sequences only. Its copies lack some clones; in the studies checked, an unresolved V gene accounts for under half of them, and the cause for the rest is not known. V and J calls and clone size are as listed in that table; D and trimming were resolved from the DNA. The sample table shows over 400,000 clones, and approximately 91% are seen once. The top ten hold roughly 8% of the sample.

At one collaborating source in Seattle, patients were enrolled during active infection and were followed longitudinally through the course of disease. The collaborating institutions used their own protocols to collect whole blood in K2EDTA tubes. For TCRbeta analysis, collaborators shipped samples as frozen whole blood, isolated PBMCs, or DNA extracted from either of those sample types. The clonotype was recovered from a woman between 50 and 59 years old with COVID-19, enrolled during active disease. Sequencing was done on a sample of peripheral blood. The V and J genes are TRBV9 and TRBJ2-7; TRBD2 lines up with 12 middle nucleotides. The DNA sequence is TGTGCCAGCAGCGTAGCTACGACTAGCGGGGGATACGAGCAGTACTTC. Its protein is CASSVATTSGGYEQYF. This CDR3, with the reference TRBV9 and TRBJ2-7 proteins standing in past its ends, gives the full variable domain DSGVTQTPKHLITATGQRVTLRCSPRSGDLSVYWYQQSLDQGLQFLIQYYNGEERAKGNILERFSAQQFPDLHSELNLSSLELGDSALYFCASSVATTSGGYEQYFGPGTRLTVT.